Below, 22 T cell receptor beta chains from the same sample are listed, as sequenced in a study of blood T cell repertoires in COVID-19. Assay: immunoSEQ multiplex PCR; the TCRdb copy retains only in-frame clones and omits some. The data contain approximately 130,000 clones, about 86% of them singletons. The sequencing sample was made of PBMCs or T cells enriched from blood (not recorded which). These receptors all stem from a woman in her forties or fifties who had recovered from COVID-19.

V gene TRBV18 combines with J gene TRBJ2-1; 7 positions match TRBD2. Germline V CDR1 and CDR2: KGHSH, LQKENI. Trimming removed 3 bases from V and 5 bases from J; junction bases left unmatched: 7. CDR3 length: 15 residues. The CDR3 DNA is TGTGCCAGCTCACCTTCCAGCGGGGTCCACAATGAGCAGTTCTTC. Translated: CASSPSSGVHNEQFF.

This clone showed up just once. The V call is TRBV28, the J call TRBJ2-1, with D tentatively TRBD1 (5 bases). The CDR3 extends over 12 amino acids. Trimming cost V 11 bases and J 3 bases, with 11 bases left between them. The germline gives CDR1 MDHEN, CDR2 SYDVKM. CDR3 in DNA: TGTGCCTGGGCAGGGAACTACAATGAGCAGTTCTTC. Its translation: CAWAGNYNEQFF. Using reference TRBV28 and TRBJ2-1 for the parts outside the CDR3, the full variable domain is DVKVTQSSRYLVKRTGEKVFLECVQDMDHENMFWYRQDPGLGLRLIYFSYDVKMKEKGDIPEGYSVSREKKERFSLILESASTNQTSMYLCAWAGNYNEQFFGPGTRLTVL.

The chain links TRBV5-6 to TRBJ2-2, with D possibly TRBD1 on 5 matching bases. The CDR3 totals 17 residues. Germline values: CDR1 SGHDT, CDR2 YYEEEE. V dropped 4 bases and J dropped 2 bases, with 18 bases sitting between them. In DNA form, the CDR3 reads TGTGCCAGCAGCGTACCATTTGGACAATTTAACACCGGGGAGCTGTTTTTT. It encodes CASSVPFGQFNTGELFF.

This clone has only a few counts. The chain links TRBV10-3 to TRBJ1-2, with TRBD1 matching over 9 bases. The germline gives CDR1 ENHRY, CDR2 SYGVKD. The CDR3 is made up of 14 amino acids. The V gene end was trimmed by 6 bases and the J gene end by 4 bases; junction bases not matched to a gene: 6. CDR3 sequence (DNA): TGTGCCATCAGACCGGGACAGGGATCCTATGGCTACACCTTC. It encodes CAIRPGQGSYGYTF.

This clone has only one observation. This chain uses TRBV29-1 with TRBJ1-2, with 10 bases that match TRBD1. V shed 6 bases, J shed 7 bases, and the junction held 5 bases outside the gene matches. Germline loops: CDR1 SQVTM, CDR2 ANQGSEA. This CDR3 has 12 residues. The DNA for the CDR3 is TGCAGCGTCCCGACAGGGGGCCTTGGCTACACCTTC. Protein: CSVPTGGLGYTF.

The chain couples TRBV4-1 to TRBJ1-6, with a weak D call TRBD1 (5 bases). The CDR3 runs to 16 residues. The V gene lost 4 bases and the J gene lost 8 bases, with 18 bases spanning the gap. Per the germline V gene, CDR1 is MGHRA and CDR2 is YSYEKL. The CDR3 DNA reads TGCGCCAGCAGCCGCTCGGGAGGGGCGGTCGATTCACCCCTCCACTTT. This gives the protein CASSRSGGAVDSPLHF.

The rearrangement joins TRBV18 to TRBJ1-1; 7 nucleotides match TRBD1. Per the germline V gene, CDR1 is KGHSH and CDR2 is LQKENI. The CDR3 has 15 residues. J was trimmed by 3 bases and V by 2 bases; bases with no gene match: 6. CDR3 coding DNA: TGTGCCAGCTCACCAACGACAGGGTGGGACACTGAAGCTTTCTTT. It codes for CASSPTTGWDTEAFF.

V is TRBV9 and J is TRBJ2-7; D unclear. This CDR3 region has 14 residues. The germline gives CDR1 SGDLS, CDR2 YYNGEE. Trimming left V 0 bases short and J 1 base short, with 8 bases between. The CDR3 DNA sequence: TGTGCCAGCAGCGTAGCAGGCACATCCTACGAGCAGTACTTC. The encoded protein is CASSVAGTSYEQYF.

The gene calls are TRBV19 and TRBJ2-6, with TRBD1 matching over 7 bases. Losses at the gene ends were 7 bases for V and 0 bases for J; bases not matched to a gene: 6. Germline CDR1 LNHDA, CDR2 SQIVND (reference sequence). The CDR3 covers 16 residues. The CDR3 here is CASTMDRISGANVLTF. The DNA for the CDR3 is TGTGCCAGTACCATGGACAGGATCTCTGGGGCCAACGTCCTGACTTTC.

CDR3 in DNA: TGTGCCAGCAGTTTACTTTCCGGGATAGTCACCGGGGAGCTGTTTTTT. It translates to CASSLLSGIVTGELFF. The gene calls are TRBV27 and TRBJ2-2; tentative D call: TRBD2 (5 bases). The CDR3 is made up of 16 amino acids. CDR1 and CDR2 (germline): MNHEY, SMNVEV (reference sequence). Deletions cut 2 bases from V and 4 bases from J, with 14 bases between.

V is TRBV19 and J is TRBJ2-5; 8 bases align to TRBD2. The ends lost 7 bases at V and 5 bases at J; junction bases unmatched: 6. Germline CDR1 is LNHDA and CDR2 is SQIVND (reference sequence). The CDR3 loop spans 13 amino acids. CDR3 bases: TGTGCCAGTAAGGCGGGGGGTGCGGAGACCCAGTACTTC. It yields the protein CASKAGGAETQYF.

V and J are TRBV19 and TRBJ2-5; a possible D gene is TRBD2 (6 bases). The CDR3 loop spans 18 amino acids. The germline CDR1 and CDR2 sequences are LNHDA and SQIVND (reference sequence). Trimming cost V 6 bases and J 4 bases, with 27 bases left between them. CDR3 amino acids: CASSVGVAALRVGETQYF. In DNA, the CDR3 is TGTGCCAGTAGCGTTGGGGTAGCGGCCCTACGGGTGGGAGAGACCCAGTACTTC.

The chain joins TRBV29-1 to TRBJ1-4; D call uncertain. CDR3 length: 14 residues. Germline CDR1 and CDR2: SQVTM and ANQGSEA. V lost 7 bases to trimming and J lost 4 bases, with 16 bases between them. CDR3 amino acids: CSAFNRDFNEKLFF. The CDR3 bases are TGCAGCGCCTTTAACCGGGATTTTAATGAAAAACTGTTTTTT.

The genes are TRBV29-1 and TRBJ1-5, with D perhaps matching TRBD1 (6 bases). The CDR3 loop spans 16 amino acids. V was clipped by 4 bases and J by 2 bases, with 18 bases between them. Germline V gene data show CDR1 as SQVTM and CDR2 as ANQGSEA. This CDR3 is CSVAGGSLEGNQPQHF. Here the CDR3 DNA reads TGCAGCGTTGCGGGGGGCAGTCTGGAAGGCAATCAGCCCCAGCATTTT.

The J gene is TRBJ2-6, the V gene TRBV6-4; D remains unclear. CDR3 length: 14 residues. The V end was cut by 0 bases, the J end by 4 bases, with 4 bases between. Germline CDR1 MRHNA, CDR2 SNTAGT. DNA of the CDR3: TGTGCCAGCAGTGACTCGAGAGGGGCCAACGTCCTGACTTTC. This sequence encodes CASSDSRGANVLTF.

V is TRBV27 and J is TRBJ1-3, with 7 bases aligning to TRBD1. CDR1 and CDR2 from the germline V gene are MNHEY and SMNVEV (reference sequence). The CDR3 totals 13 residues. Losses at the gene ends were 3 bases for V and 4 bases for J; bases not matched to a gene: 0. The CDR3 region is CASSLTGGNTIYF. DNA for the CDR3: TGTGCCAGCAGTTTGACAGGGGGAAACACCATATATTTT.

The V call is TRBV7-6, the J call TRBJ2-1; the match to TRBD1 covers 8 bases. CDR3 length equals 14 residues. Germline V CDR1 and CDR2: SGHVS, FNYEAQ. V dropped 5 bases and J dropped 8; count of bases not matched to a gene: 8. The CDR3 loop is CASSPGQGLDEQFF. CDR3 bases: TGTGCCAGCAGCCCAGGACAGGGTCTAGATGAGCAGTTCTTC.

CDR3 amino acids: CASHPSTGSSEQYF. The CDR3 region has the DNA TGCGCCAGTCATCCCTCGACAGGGTCGAGCGAGCAGTACTTC. The chain has TRBV10-1 and TRBJ2-7; TRBD1 matches 7 bases. Germline V gene data show CDR1 as WNHNN and CDR2 as SYGVQD (reference sequence). The CDR3 extends over 14 amino acids. V shed 9 bases and J 6 bases; nucleotides not matched to a gene: 14.

The chain couples TRBV10-2 to TRBJ1-6, with D uncertain. CDR1 WSHSY and CDR2 SAAADI come from the germline V gene. The CDR3 consists of 13 residues. V lost 7 bases to trimming and J lost 7 bases, with 11 bases between them. The CDR3 sequence: CASIGERNSPLHF. DNA of the CDR3: TGCGCCAGCATAGGAGAGAGGAATTCACCCCTCCACTTT.

V usage is TRBV27 and J usage is TRBJ2-7; tentative D call: TRBD1 (8 bases). From germline, CDR1 is MNHEY and CDR2 SMNVEV (reference sequence). The V end lost 5 bases, the J end lost 4 bases, and 15 bases lay between the germline ends. The CDR3 extends over 14 amino acids. CDR3 DNA sequence: TGTGCCAGCAGTCCTACAGGGGGGGGTTACGAGCAGTACTTC. Protein product: CASSPTGGGYEQYF.

This clone was observed a few times. The V and J genes are TRBV18 and TRBJ1-5; D is unclear. This CDR3 comprises 15 residues. Per the germline V gene, CDR1 is KGHSH and CDR2 is LQKENI. The germline V and J ends were trimmed by 4 bases and 3 bases, with 13 bases remaining between them. Here the CDR3 DNA reads TGTGCCAGCTCACGGCGACAAGATCCCAATCAGCCCCAGCATTTT. Amino acids: CASSRRQDPNQPQHF.

This clone has only a few counts. The CDR3 region is CASSTGPDTQYF. The CDR3 DNA follows: TGTGCCAGCAGCACAGGTCCAGATACGCAGTATTTT. V is TRBV5-5 and J is TRBJ2-3; a possible D gene is TRBD1 (5 bases). Germline CDR1 reads SGHKS; CDR2 reads YYEKEE (reference sequence). The V end was cut by 4 bases, the J end by 4 bases, with 7 bases between. CDR3 length: 12 amino acids.